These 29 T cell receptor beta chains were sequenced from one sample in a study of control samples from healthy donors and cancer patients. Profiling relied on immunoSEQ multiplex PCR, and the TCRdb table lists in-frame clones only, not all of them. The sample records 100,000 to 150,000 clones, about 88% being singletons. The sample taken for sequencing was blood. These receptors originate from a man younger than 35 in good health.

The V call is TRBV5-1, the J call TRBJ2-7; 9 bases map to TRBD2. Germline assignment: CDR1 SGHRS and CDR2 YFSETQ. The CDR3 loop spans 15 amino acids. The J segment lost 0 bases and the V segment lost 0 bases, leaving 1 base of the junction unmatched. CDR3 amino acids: CASSLGSGSSYEQYF. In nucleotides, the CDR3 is TGCGCCAGCAGCTTGGGTAGCGGGAGCTCCTACGAGCAGTACTTC.

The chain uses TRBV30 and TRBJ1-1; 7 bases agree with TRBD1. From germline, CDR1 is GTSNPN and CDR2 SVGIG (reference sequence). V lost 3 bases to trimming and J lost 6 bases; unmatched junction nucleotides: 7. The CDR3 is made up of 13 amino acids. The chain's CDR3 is CAWRDKGAAEAFF. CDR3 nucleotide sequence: TGTGCCTGGAGAGACAAGGGGGCTGCTGAAGCTTTCTTT. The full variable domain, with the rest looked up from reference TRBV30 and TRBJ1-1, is SQTIHQWPATLVQPVGSPLSLECTVEGTSNPNLYWYRQAAGRGLQLLFYSVGIGQISSEVPQNLSASRPQDRQFILSSKKLLLSDSGFYLCAWRDKGAAEAFFGQGTRLTVV.

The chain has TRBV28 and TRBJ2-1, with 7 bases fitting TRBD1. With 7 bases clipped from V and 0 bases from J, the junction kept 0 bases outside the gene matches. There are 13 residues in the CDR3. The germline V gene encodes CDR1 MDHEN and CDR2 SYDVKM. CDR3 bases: TGTGCCAGCACAGGGGGCTCCTACAATGAGCAGTTCTTC. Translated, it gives CASTGGSYNEQFF.

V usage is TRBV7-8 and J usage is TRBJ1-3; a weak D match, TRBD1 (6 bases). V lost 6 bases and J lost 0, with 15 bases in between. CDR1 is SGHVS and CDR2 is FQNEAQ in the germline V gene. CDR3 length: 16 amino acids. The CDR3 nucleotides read TGTGCCAGCAGTCCGGGACACTATGACTCTGGAAACACCATATATTTT. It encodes CASSPGHYDSGNTIYF.

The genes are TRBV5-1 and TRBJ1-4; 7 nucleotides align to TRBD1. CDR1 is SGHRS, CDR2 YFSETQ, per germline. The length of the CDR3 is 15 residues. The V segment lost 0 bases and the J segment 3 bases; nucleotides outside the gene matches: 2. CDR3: CASSLAGTANEKLFF. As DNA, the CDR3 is TGCGCCAGCAGCTTGGCCGGGACAGCTAATGAAAAACTGTTTTTT.

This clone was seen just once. The CDR3 here is CASSSHRGSYGYTF. DNA for the CDR3: TGTGCCAGCAGTTCACACAGGGGCTCCTATGGCTACACCTTC. V gene TRBV28 combines with J gene TRBJ1-2, with 7 bases matching TRBD1. J lost 4 bases, V lost 4 bases, and 6 bases had no gene match. CDR1 MDHEN and CDR2 SYDVKM come from the germline V gene. The CDR3 loop spans 14 amino acids.

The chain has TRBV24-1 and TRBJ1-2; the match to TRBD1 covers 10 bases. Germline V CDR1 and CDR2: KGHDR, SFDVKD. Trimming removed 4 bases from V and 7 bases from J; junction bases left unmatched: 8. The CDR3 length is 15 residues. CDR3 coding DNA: TGTGCCACCAGTGACTCGGGACAGGGGAAGGGTGGCTACACCTTC. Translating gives CATSDSGQGKGGYTF.

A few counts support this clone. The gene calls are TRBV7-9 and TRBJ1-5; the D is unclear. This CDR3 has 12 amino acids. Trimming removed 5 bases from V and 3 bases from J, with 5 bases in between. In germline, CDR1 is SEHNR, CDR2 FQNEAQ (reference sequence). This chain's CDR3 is CASSTPNQPQHF. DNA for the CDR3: TGTGCCAGCAGCACCCCCAATCAGCCCCAGCATTTT. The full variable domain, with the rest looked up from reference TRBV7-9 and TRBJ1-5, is DTGVSQNPRHKITKRGQNVTFRCDPISEHNRLYWYRQTLGQGPEFLTYFQNEAQLEKSRLLSDRFSAERPKGSFSTLEIQRTEQGDSAMYLCASSTPNQPQHFGDGTRLSIL.

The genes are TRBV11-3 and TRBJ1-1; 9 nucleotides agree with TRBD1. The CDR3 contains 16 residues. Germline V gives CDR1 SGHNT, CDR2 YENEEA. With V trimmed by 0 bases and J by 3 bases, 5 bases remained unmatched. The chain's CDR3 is CASSLDIRTGDTEAFF. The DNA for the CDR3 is TGTGCCAGCAGCTTAGATATTAGGACAGGGGACACTGAAGCTTTCTTT.

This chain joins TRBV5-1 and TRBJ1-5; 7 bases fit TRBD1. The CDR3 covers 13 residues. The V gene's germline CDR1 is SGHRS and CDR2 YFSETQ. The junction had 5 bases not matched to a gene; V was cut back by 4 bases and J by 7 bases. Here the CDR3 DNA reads TGCGCCAGCAGCCAGCAGGGGGACCAGCCCCAGCATTTT. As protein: CASSQQGDQPQHF.

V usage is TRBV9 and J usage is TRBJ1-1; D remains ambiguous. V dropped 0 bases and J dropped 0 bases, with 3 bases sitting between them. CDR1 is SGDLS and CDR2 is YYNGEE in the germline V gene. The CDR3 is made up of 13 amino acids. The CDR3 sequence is CASSVEMNTEAFF. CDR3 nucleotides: TGTGCCAGCAGCGTAGAAATGAACACTGAAGCTTTCTTT.

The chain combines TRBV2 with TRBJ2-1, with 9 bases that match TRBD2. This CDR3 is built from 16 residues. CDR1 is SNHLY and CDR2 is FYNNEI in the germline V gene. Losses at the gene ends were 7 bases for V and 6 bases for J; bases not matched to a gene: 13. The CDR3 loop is CASITPGLAELNEQFF. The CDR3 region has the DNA TGTGCCAGCATCACCCCGGGACTAGCCGAACTCAATGAGCAGTTCTTC.

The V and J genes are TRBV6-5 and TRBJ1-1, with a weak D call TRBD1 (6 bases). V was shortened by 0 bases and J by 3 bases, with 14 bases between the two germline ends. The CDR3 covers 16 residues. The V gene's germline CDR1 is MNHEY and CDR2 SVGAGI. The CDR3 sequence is CASSYSGRGGDTEAFF. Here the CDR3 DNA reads TGTGCCAGCAGTTACTCGGGCAGGGGAGGGGACACTGAAGCTTTCTTT.

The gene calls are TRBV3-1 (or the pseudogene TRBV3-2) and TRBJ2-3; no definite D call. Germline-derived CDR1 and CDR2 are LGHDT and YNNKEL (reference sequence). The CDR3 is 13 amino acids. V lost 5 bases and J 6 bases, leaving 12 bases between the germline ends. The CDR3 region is CASSRAVADTQYF. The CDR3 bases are TGTGCCAGCAGCAGAGCTGTGGCGGATACGCAGTATTTT.

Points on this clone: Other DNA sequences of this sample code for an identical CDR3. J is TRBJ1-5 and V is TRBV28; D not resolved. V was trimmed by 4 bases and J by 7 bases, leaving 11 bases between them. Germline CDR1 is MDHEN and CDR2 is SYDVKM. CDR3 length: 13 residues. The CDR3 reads CASSSPGRQPQHF. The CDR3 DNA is TGTGCCAGCAGTTCCCCGGGCAGACAGCCCCAGCATTTT. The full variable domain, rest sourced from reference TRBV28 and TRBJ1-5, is DVKVTQSSRYLVKRTGEKVFLECVQDMDHENMFWYRQDPGLGLRLIYFSYDVKMKEKGDIPEGYSVSREKKERFSLILESASTNQTSMYLCASSSPGRQPQHFGDGTRLSIL.

This CDR3 reads CASSFSQGVNTEAFF. The CDR3 DNA is TGTGCCAGTAGTTTCTCCCAGGGGGTGAACACTGAAGCTTTCTTT. The chain combines TRBV19 with TRBJ1-1, with TRBD1 matching 7 bases. The V and J ends lost 5 bases and 0 bases, in that order; junction bases with no gene match: 6. The CDR3 has 15 residues. The germline V gene encodes CDR1 LNHDA and CDR2 SQIVND (reference sequence).

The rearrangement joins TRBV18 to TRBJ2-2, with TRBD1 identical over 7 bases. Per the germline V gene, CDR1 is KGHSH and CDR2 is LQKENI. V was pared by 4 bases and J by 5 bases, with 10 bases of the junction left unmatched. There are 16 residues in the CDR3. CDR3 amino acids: CASSLGQASGTGELFF. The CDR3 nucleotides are TGTGCCAGCTCACTAGGACAGGCCTCGGGGACCGGGGAGCTGTTTTTT. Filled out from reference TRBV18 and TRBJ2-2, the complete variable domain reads NAGVMQNPRHLVRRRGQEARLRCSPMKGHSHVYWYRQLPEEGLKFMVYLQKENIIDESGMPKERFSAEFPKEGPSILRIQQVVRGDSAAYFCASSLGQASGTGELFFGEGSRLTVL.

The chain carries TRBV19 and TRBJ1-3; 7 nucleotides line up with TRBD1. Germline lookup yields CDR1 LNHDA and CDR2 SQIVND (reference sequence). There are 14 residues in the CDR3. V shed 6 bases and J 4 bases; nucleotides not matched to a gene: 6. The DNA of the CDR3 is TGTGCCAGTAGGCGACAGGGCCTGGGAAACACCATATATTTT. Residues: CASRRQGLGNTIYF.

CDR3 sequence reads: CATSTRTGSGQPQHF. DNA for the CDR3: TGTGCCACCAGCACCCGAACAGGGTCAGGGCAGCCCCAGCATTTT. The chain has TRBV15 and TRBJ1-5, with a weak D call TRBD1 (6 bases). V lost 4 bases to trimming and J lost 7 bases, with 17 bases between them. The germline gives CDR1 LNHNV, CDR2 YYDKDF (reference sequence). The CDR3 totals 15 residues.

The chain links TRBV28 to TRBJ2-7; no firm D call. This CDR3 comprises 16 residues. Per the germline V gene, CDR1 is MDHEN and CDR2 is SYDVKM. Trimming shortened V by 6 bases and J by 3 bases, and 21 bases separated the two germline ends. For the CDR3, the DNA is TGTGCCAGCAGGGCTCGTCGAGGCGCTACCTTCTACGAGCAGTACTTC. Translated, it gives CASRARRGATFYEQYF.

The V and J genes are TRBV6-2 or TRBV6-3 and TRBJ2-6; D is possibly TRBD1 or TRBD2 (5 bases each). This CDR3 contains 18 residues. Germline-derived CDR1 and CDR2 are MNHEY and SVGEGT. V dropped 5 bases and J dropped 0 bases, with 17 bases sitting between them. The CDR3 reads CASSTPGARPSGANVLTF. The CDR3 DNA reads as TGTGCCAGCAGTACCCCCGGGGCGCGACCCTCTGGGGCCAACGTCCTGACTTTC.

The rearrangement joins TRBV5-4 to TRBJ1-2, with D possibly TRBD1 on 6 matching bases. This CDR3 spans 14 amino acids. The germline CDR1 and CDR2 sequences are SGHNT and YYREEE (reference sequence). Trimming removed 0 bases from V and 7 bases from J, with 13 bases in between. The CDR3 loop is CASSLDRGQGGYTF. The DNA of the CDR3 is TGTGCCAGCAGCTTGGACCGGGGGCAGGGTGGCTACACCTTC. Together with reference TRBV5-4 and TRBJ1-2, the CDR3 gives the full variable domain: ETGVTQSPTHLIKTRGQQVTLRCSSQSGHNTVSWYQQALGQGPQFIFQYYREEENGRGNFPPRFSGLQFPNYSSELNVNALELDDSALYLCASSLDRGQGGYTFGSGTRLTVV.

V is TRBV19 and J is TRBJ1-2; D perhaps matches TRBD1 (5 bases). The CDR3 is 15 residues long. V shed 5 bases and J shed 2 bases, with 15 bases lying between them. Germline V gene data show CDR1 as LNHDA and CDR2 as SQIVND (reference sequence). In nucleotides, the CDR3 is TGTGCCAGTAGTGGACCGGAGACAGCAAACTATGGCTACACCTTC. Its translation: CASSGPETANYGYTF. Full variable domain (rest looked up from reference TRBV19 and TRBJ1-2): DGGITQSPKYLFRKEGQNVTLSCEQNLNHDAMYWYRQDPGQGLRLIYYSQIVNDFQKGDIAEGYSVSREKKESFPLTVTSAQKNPTAFYLCASSGPETANYGYTFGSGTRLTVV.

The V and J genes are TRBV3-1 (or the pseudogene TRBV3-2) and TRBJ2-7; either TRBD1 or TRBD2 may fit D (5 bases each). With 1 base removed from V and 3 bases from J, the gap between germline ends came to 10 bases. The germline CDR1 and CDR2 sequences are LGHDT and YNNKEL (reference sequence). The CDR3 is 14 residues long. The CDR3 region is CASSQGMRGYEQYF. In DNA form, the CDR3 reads TGTGCCAGCAGCCAAGGAATGAGGGGCTACGAGCAGTACTTC.

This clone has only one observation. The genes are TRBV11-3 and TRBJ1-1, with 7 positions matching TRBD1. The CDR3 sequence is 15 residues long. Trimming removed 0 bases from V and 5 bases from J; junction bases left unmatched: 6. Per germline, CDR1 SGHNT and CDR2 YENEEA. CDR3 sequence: CASSLDSSGGTEAFF. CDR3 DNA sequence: TGTGCCAGCAGCTTAGATTCATCAGGGGGAACTGAAGCTTTCTTT. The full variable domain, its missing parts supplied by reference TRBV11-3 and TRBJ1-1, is EAGVVQSPRYKIIEKKQPVAFWCNPISGHNTLYWYLQNLGQGPELLIRYENEEAVDDSQLPKDRFSAERLKGVDSTLKIQPAELGDSAVYLCASSLDSSGGTEAFFGQGTRLTVV.

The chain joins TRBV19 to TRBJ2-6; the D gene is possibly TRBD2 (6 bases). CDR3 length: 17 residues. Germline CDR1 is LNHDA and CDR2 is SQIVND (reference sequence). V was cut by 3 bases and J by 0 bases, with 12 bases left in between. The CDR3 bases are TGTGCCAGTAGTATTGATCGGGGGAGCTCTGGGGCCAACGTCCTGACTTTC. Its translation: CASSIDRGSSGANVLTF.

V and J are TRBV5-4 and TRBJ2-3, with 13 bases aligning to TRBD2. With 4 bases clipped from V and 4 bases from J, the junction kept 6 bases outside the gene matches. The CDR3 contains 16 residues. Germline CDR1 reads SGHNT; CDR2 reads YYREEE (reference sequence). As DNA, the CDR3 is TGTGCCAGCAGCAGGACTAGCGGGAGTTTCGCAGATACGCAGTATTTT. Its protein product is CASSRTSGSFADTQYF.

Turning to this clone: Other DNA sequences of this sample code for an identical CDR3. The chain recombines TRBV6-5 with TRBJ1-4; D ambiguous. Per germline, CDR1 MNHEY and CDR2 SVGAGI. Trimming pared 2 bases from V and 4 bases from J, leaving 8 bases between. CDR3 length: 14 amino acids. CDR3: CASSYEADNEKLFF. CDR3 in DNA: TGTGCCAGCAGTTACGAGGCAGATAATGAAAAACTGTTTTTT.

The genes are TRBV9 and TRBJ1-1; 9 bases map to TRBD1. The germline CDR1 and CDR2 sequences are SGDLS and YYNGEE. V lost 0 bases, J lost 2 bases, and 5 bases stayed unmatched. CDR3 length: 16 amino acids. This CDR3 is CASSVGGTGRNTEAFF. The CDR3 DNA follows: TGTGCCAGCAGCGTAGGCGGGACAGGGAGAAACACTGAAGCTTTCTTT.